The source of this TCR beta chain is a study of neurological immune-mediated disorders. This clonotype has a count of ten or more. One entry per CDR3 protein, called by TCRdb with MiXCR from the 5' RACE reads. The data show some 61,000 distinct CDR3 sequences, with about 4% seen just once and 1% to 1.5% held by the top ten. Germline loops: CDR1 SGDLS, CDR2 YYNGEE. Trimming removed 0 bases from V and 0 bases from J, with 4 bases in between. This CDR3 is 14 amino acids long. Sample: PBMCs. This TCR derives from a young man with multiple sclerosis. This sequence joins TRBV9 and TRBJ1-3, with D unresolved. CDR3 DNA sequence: TGTGCCAGCAGCGTAGCAGACTCTGGAAACACCATATATTTT. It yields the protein CASSVADSGNTIYF.